Listed below are T cell receptor beta chains from one sample, sequenced in a study of blood T cells in healthy people across ages. MiXCR was run by TCRdb on the 5' RACE reads, yielding one entry per CDR3 protein. The sample has about 2 million distinct CDR3 sequences; just under 50% are singletons. The sequenced sample consisted of blood. These receptors originate from a woman in her thirties or forties in good health. CDR3s include the opening cysteine and the closing phenylalanine or tryptophan. The order of the fields is clone size, J gene, D gene, V gene, CDR3 DNA, CDR3 protein. The D gene is left open where the match is weak. Size values are once, few and many counts, or a class for expanded clones, and some rows have none.

few,TRBJ1-4,-,TRBV6-6,TGTGCCAGCAGTTACGGTGGGGCTTCTAATGAAAAACTGTTTTTT,CASSYGGASNEKLFF
-,TRBJ1-2,TRBD1,TRBV10-3,TGTGCCATCAGTGGACAGGGCTATGGCTACACCTTC,CAISGQGYGYTF
-,TRBJ2-1,-,TRBV28,TGTGCCGGCAGTTCGGGCACTAGAGACCGATACAATGAGCAGTTCTTC,CAGSSGTRDRYNEQFF
-,TRBJ1-1,-,TRBV4-2,TGTGCCAGCAGCCAAGAAGGGACGGCAGAAACGGGAGCTTTCTTT,CASSQEGTAETGAFF
-,TRBJ2-5,-,TRBV12-3/TRBV12-4,TGTGCCAGCAGTTTTAAGACTGGGTCGGAGGACGTAGAGACCCAGTACTTC,CASSFKTGSEDVETQYF
few,TRBJ2-7,TRBD1,TRBV10-1,TGCGCCAGCAGTGAGTCCGGGACAGGGAACCACGAGCAGTACTTC,CASSESGTGNHEQYF
-,TRBJ2-3,TRBD2,TRBV6-6,TGTGCCAGCAAGTTTAGCGGGGGAAGCACAGATACGCAGTATTTT,CASKFSGGSTDTQYF
-,TRBJ2-1,-,TRBV28,TGTGCCAGCAGTTTGGGTCGGGATAATGAGCAGTTCTTC,CASSLGRDNEQFF
few,TRBJ2-1,-,TRBV5-1,TGCGCCAGCAGCTTGGATGGCCCCTCCTACAATGAGCAGTTCTTC,CASSLDGPSYNEQFF
few,TRBJ2-5,TRBD1,TRBV7-9,TGTGCCAGCAGCAAACGGGACAGAATATATGAGCAGTACTTC,CASSKRDRIYEQYF
-,TRBJ2-4,-,TRBV11-2,TGTGCCAGCAGCTTAGCAGCGGTAGCCAAAAACATTCAGTACTTC,CASSLAAVAKNIQYF
-,TRBJ2-1,TRBD1,TRBV12-3/TRBV12-4,TGTGCCAGCAGGACGGACAGGGTCGAGTCATACAATGAGCAGTTCTTC,CASRTDRVESYNEQFF
few,TRBJ2-5,-,TRBV11-2,TGTGCCAGCAGCTTAGATCGGTGGGGCGCACAAGAGACCCAGTACTTC,CASSLDRWGAQETQYF
-,TRBJ2-3,-,TRBV24-1,TGTGCCACCAGTGATCATACCGGGACTAGCACAGATACGCAGTATTTT,CATSDHTGTSTDTQYF
-,TRBJ1-4,TRBD1,TRBV7-2,TGTGCCAGCAGCAGGGGGCAGGGCCGCGGGAATGAAAAACTGTTTTTT,CASSRGQGRGNEKLFF
once,TRBJ1-1,-,TRBV10-3,TGTGCCATCAGTGAGTCAGAGAACACTGAAGCTTTCTTT,CAISESENTEAFF
-,TRBJ2-5,-,TRBV2,TGTGCCAGCAGTGAAAGGTTAAGTGGGCCAGGACAGTACTTC,CASSERLSGPGQYF
-,TRBJ1-2,-,TRBV2,TGTGCCAGCACCCAATATACCCTACAGGGTAGGTATGACTACACCTTC,CASTQYTLQGRYDYTF
once,TRBJ2-3,TRBD2,TRBV5-1,TGCGCCAGCAGACCCGGGACTAGCGGGGGACCCCCGCAGTATTTT,CASRPGTSGGPPQYF
-,TRBJ2-2,TRBD1,TRBV20-1,TGCAGTGCTAGGCCCCCGGGACAGGGGGCGATGGCCGGGGAGCTGTTTTTT,CSARPPGQGAMAGELFF
-,TRBJ2-2,-,TRBV13,TGTGCCAGCAGTATTTGGGATTGGACCGGGGAGCTGTTTTTT,CASSIWDWTGELFF
few,TRBJ2-7,TRBD2,TRBV12-3/TRBV12-4,TGTGCCAGCAGTTTTTTAAGCGGGGTCGAGCAGTACTTC,CASSFLSGVEQYF
few,TRBJ2-5,TRBD1,TRBV20-1,TGCAGTGCTGCCGGGACAGAAGAGACCCAGTACTTC,CSAAGTEETQYF
-,TRBJ2-4,-,TRBV7-2,TGTGCCAGCAGCTCGGGGCAGTACTTC,CASSSGQYF
-,TRBJ1-1,-,TRBV3-1,TGTGCCAGCACCCAGACCCTGAACACTGAAGCTTTCTTT,CASTQTLNTEAFF
-,TRBJ2-1,-,TRBV13,TGTGCCAGCAGCGACCAGGGGTTTGAGCAGTTCTTC,CASSDQGFEQFF
few,TRBJ2-5,-,TRBV6-2/TRBV6-3,TGTGCCAGCAGTTACCTGCTCTCCAGAGAAGAGACCCAGTACTTC,CASSYLLSREETQYF
-,TRBJ2-1,-,TRBV12-3/TRBV12-4,TGTGCCAGCACCCCGAAGGGGGGGGCAAGTAGCAATGAGCAGTTCTTC,CASTPKGGASSNEQFF
few,TRBJ2-5,TRBD1,TRBV28,TGTGCCAGCAGTCAACGACAGGGGTTTGGAGAGACCCAGTACTTC,CASSQRQGFGETQYF
-,TRBJ1-2,-,TRBV7-2,TGTGCCAGCAGCACCACAACAGGGTTGGGCTATGGCTACACCTTC,CASSTTTGLGYGYTF
few,TRBJ1-4,-,TRBV20-1,TGCAGTGCTAGGGTTAGGGAGGAAAAACTGTTTTTT,CSARVREEKLFF
-,TRBJ2-5,TRBD2,TRBV6-5,TGTGCCAGCAGTTACGACCCTAGCGGGGAGACCCAGTACTTC,CASSYDPSGETQYF
-,TRBJ2-7,-,TRBV5-1,TGCGCCAGCAGCTTGGTTCCGCATACCTACGAGCAGTACTTC,CASSLVPHTYEQYF
-,TRBJ2-7,TRBD1,TRBV20-1,TGCAGTGCTAGATCAACAGGGGATAACGAGCAGTACTTC,CSARSTGDNEQYF
-,TRBJ1-2,-,TRBV15,TGTGTCACCAGCTCACAGGGCGGGTCCAACTATGGCTACACCTTC,CVTSSQGGSNYGYTF
few,TRBJ2-5,-,TRBV7-9,TGTGCCAGCAGCTCGAGGACAGCGATGGAGACCCAGTACTTC,CASSSRTAMETQYF
few,TRBJ2-3,TRBD2,TRBV5-1,TGCGCCAGCAGCTCACCGCCCCTACTAGCGGGGGGCTACACAGATACGCAGTATTTT,CASSSPPLLAGGYTDTQYF
-,TRBJ2-2,-,TRBV27,TGTGCCAGCAGTTTATTGGGCGACACCGGGGAGCTGTTTTTT,CASSLLGDTGELFF
-,TRBJ1-1,-,TRBV7-2,TGTGCCAGCAGCTCCTTAACTCCGACCGGCGCTTTCTTT,CASSSLTPTGAFF
once,TRBJ2-4,TRBD2,TRBV5-1,TGCGCCAGCAGCTTGCGGCTAGCGGGGGGGCCCACCTACAATGGGCAGTACTTC,CASSLRLAGGPTYNGQYF
-,TRBJ2-1,TRBD2,TRBV27,TGTGCCAGCAGTGTTGGCGGGGGGACCTACAATGAGCAGTTCTTC,CASSVGGGTYNEQFF
-,TRBJ2-7,-,TRBV6-2/TRBV6-3,TGTGCCAGCAGTTACCCCGGGTGGAGTTCCTACGAGCAGTACTTC,CASSYPGWSSYEQYF
few,TRBJ1-2,-,TRBV10-3,TGTGCCATCAGTGAGTCACGGCAGCCTCCTAACTATGGCTACACCTTC,CAISESRQPPNYGYTF
-,TRBJ2-1,-,TRBV4-2,TGTGCCAGCAGCCAAGATGTGGACTTTGAGCAGTTCTTC,CASSQDVDFEQFF
-,TRBJ1-4,-,TRBV20-1,TGCAGTGCTCGAAGGGATCCACCTAATGAAGAACTGTTTTTT,CSARRDPPNEELFF
-,TRBJ2-3,TRBD1,TRBV15,TGTGCCACCAGCAGAGACGTCGACAGGGTGGTAGATACGCAGTATTTT,CATSRDVDRVVDTQYF
-,TRBJ2-3,TRBD1,TRBV18,TGTGCCAGCTCACCTACGGGACAGCCCACAGATACGCAGTATTTT,CASSPTGQPTDTQYF
-,TRBJ2-1,-,TRBV24-1,TGTGCCACCAGTGATCCCAGGGGTGACAATGAGCAGTTCTTC,CATSDPRGDNEQFF
few,TRBJ2-7,TRBD1,TRBV4-2,TGTGCCAGCAGCCAAGATAGGGGGCTAACCTACGAGCAGTACTTC,CASSQDRGLTYEQYF
-,TRBJ2-4,TRBD2,TRBV7-9,TGTGCCAGCAGCTTAGATCGGGCTAGCGGGGGGGCCCACGGGAAAAACATTCAGTACTTC,CASSLDRASGGAHGKNIQYF
-,TRBJ1-2,-,TRBV4-2,TGTGCCAGCAGCCAAGATCAGAGACGTGGCTACACCTTC,CASSQDQRRGYTF
-,TRBJ2-7,TRBD2,TRBV24-1,TGTGCCACCAGTGATCCGGGGACTAGCGGGGGGGGTAATGAGCAGTACTTC,CATSDPGTSGGGNEQYF
-,TRBJ1-2,-,TRBV18,TGTGCCAGCTCACTCTCCGGAGAATTATATGGCTACACCTTC,CASSLSGELYGYTF
-,TRBJ2-3,TRBD2,TRBV2,TGTGCCAGCAATGCCGGGGGGGATACGCAGTATTTT,CASNAGGDTQYF
-,TRBJ2-3,TRBD2,TRBV10-2,TGCGCCACTGGACTAGCGGGGAGAGTGGGTACAGATACGCAGTATTTT,CATGLAGRVGTDTQYF
-,TRBJ2-3,TRBD2,TRBV4-3,TGCGCCAGCGGCCAGGAAAGATGGAGACGTGGACTAGCCAAGGATACGCAGTATTTT,CASGQERWRRGLAKDTQYF
few,TRBJ2-5,-,TRBV29-1,TGCAGCCTAGGGGGGCCGGAGACCCAGTACTTC,CSLGGPETQYF
-,TRBJ2-3,-,TRBV20-1,TGCAGTGCGCTCGACAGGCCGCCGGGAGAAACGCAGTATTTT,CSALDRPPGETQYF
-,TRBJ2-1,-,TRBV9,TGTGCCAGCAGCGCCAACTCACGGGATGATGAGCAGTTCTTC,CASSANSRDDEQFF
-,TRBJ2-7,TRBD2,TRBV27,TGTGCCAGCAGGGGACTAGCGGGGGGGCTGTACAATGAGCAGTACTTC,CASRGLAGGLYNEQYF